This T cell receptor (beta chain) was identified in a study of T cells in Graves' hyperthyroidism and ophthalmopathy. Broader study findings: Model-based prediction identified ophthalmopathy a median 6.5 months prior to its onset. Blood samples included most of the expanded thyroid clonotypes exceeding 0.001.

About 10 ml fresh peripheral blood yielded the PBMCs. This clonotype was counted ten times or more. Its target is unknown. V was clipped by 4 bases and J by 2 bases, with 17 bases between them. The CDR3 extends over 16 amino acids. Researchers amplified the TCR beta CDR3 regions from RNA transcripts. A first-round RT-PCR of the TCR CDR3 used the HTBI primer set. TCRdb passed the multiplex PCR reads through MiXCR, listing each CDR3 protein once. The sample shows 300,000 to 400,000 distinct CDR3 sequences, 18% of them seen only once. Sequencing was carried out using blood. The chain links TRBV12-3 or TRBV12-4 to TRBJ2-5, with D perhaps assigned TRBD1 or TRBD2 (5 bases each). The sequence was collected from a woman between 50 and 59 years old with Graves' hyperthyroidism. CDR3 sequence (DNA): TGTGCCAGCAGTTCCCGGGACCGACCGAAACAAGAGACCCAGTACTTC. This gives the protein CASSSRDRPKQETQYF.